The next 25 T cell receptor beta chains were all read from a single sample in a study of response to subunit inactivated influenza vaccine. MiXCR, applied by TCRdb to the RT-PCR reads, yields one record per CDR3 protein. Here the sample spans about 570,000 distinct CDR3 sequences, around 11% being singletons. These records were also assigned to another study, of T cells expressing NK-cell markers. That investigation notes: The authors made TCR beta cDNA libraries by 5'RACE template switching. This switching added a universal primer site and UMIs.

The material sequenced was PBMCs from blood, taken on the day of vaccination. Receptors originate from a man in his fifties who received an inactivated influenza vaccine.

This clonotype has more than one count but fewer than ten. The V call is TRBV20-1, the J call TRBJ1-4; D unresolved. This CDR3 region has 13 residues. Per the germline V gene, CDR1 is DFQATT and CDR2 is SNEGSKA (reference sequence). Trimming left V 5 bases short and J 5 bases short, with 12 bases between. The CDR3 region is CSADTGLNEKLFF. As DNA, the CDR3 is TGCAGTGCTGACACCGGTTTAAATGAAAAACTGTTTTTT.

This chain uses TRBV6-1 with TRBJ1-3; D not certain. V was shortened by 1 base and J by 2 bases, with 12 bases between the two germline ends. The germline gives CDR1 MNHNS, CDR2 SASEGT. The CDR3 spans 16 residues. CDR3 in DNA: TGTGCCAGCAGTGAAGTCGGGAGCCGGCCTGGAAACACCATATATTTT. Protein product: CASSEVGSRPGNTIYF.

In DNA, the CDR3 is TGTGCCAGTAGTATAGTTGGCGGGAGGGGAAATGAGCAGTTCTTC. Encoded protein: CASSIVGGRGNEQFF. The V call is TRBV19, the J call TRBJ2-1; 9 positions agree with TRBD2. J gave up 7 bases and V 1 base, and 5 bases lay outside the gene matches. Per germline, CDR1 LNHDA and CDR2 SQIVND (reference sequence). The CDR3 is made up of 15 amino acids.

This clonotype was observed a handful of times. J is TRBJ1-5 and V is TRBV6-2 or TRBV6-3, with 10 bases identical to TRBD1. The CDR3 is 15 amino acids. Trimming cost V 6 bases and J 6 bases; bases outside gene matches: 8. CDR1 is MNHEY, CDR2 SVGEGT, per germline. The CDR3 DNA is TGTGCCAGCAGGACAGGGGGCGAGTGGATTCAGCCCCAGCATTTT. The encoded protein is CASRTGGEWIQPQHF.

The chain links TRBV20-1 to TRBJ1-1, with TRBD1 as a possible D gene (6 bases). This CDR3 contains 13 residues. V lost 6 bases and J lost 0, with 11 bases in between. Germline V gene sequence: CDR1 DFQATT, CDR2 SNEGSKA (reference sequence). Here the CDR3 reads CSAATGMNTEAFF. The DNA for the CDR3 is TGCAGTGCAGCGACAGGCATGAACACTGAAGCTTTCTTT.

This clonotype came up a few times. The chain is built from TRBV6-2 or TRBV6-3 and TRBJ1-1; maybe TRBD1 (5 bases). Trimming removed 8 bases from V and 6 bases from J, with 19 bases in between. The germline CDR1 and CDR2 sequences are MNHEY and SVGEGT. The CDR3 is made up of 14 amino acids. The CDR3 sequence: CASYAWGVTAEAFF. The CDR3 DNA is TGTGCCAGCTATGCCTGGGGGGTAACGGCTGAAGCTTTCTTT.

At least ten counts were recorded for this clonotype. The V and J genes are TRBV12-3 or TRBV12-4 and TRBJ2-3; D might be TRBD2 (5 bases). The CDR3 spans 13 residues. Between the trimmed V and J ends, which lost 6 bases and 5 bases, there was a span of 12 bases. The CDR3 spells CASSLARGDTQYF. The CDR3 nucleotides are TGTGCCAGCAGCTTGGCCCGGGGAGATACGCAGTATTTT.

The rearrangement links TRBV12-3 or TRBV12-4 to TRBJ1-6, with 7 bases that match TRBD1. There are 13 residues in the CDR3. Trimming removed 5 bases from V and 13 bases from J; junction bases left unmatched: 8. The CDR3 here is CASSEGARLPLHF. The CDR3 DNA is TGTGCCAGCAGTGAGGGGGCTCGTTTGCCCCTCCACTTT.

This clonotype was counted a few times. This chain's CDR3 is CASSWGTSRETQYF. The DNA of the CDR3 is TGTGCCAGCAGCTGGGGGACTAGTCGAGAGACCCAGTACTTC. V usage is TRBV5-5 and J usage is TRBJ2-5; 8 bases agree with TRBD2. Germline V gene sequence: CDR1 SGHKS, CDR2 YYEKEE (reference sequence). The CDR3 length is 14 residues. The ends lost 3 bases at V and 4 bases at J; junction bases unmatched: 5.

The chain joins TRBV7-2 to TRBJ1-2; D is ambiguous. This CDR3 is built from 14 residues. V was pared by 1 base and J by 8 bases, with 14 bases between. CDR1 SGHTA and CDR2 FQGNSA come from the germline V gene. CDR3 DNA sequence: TGTGCCAGCAGCTTAGGGACTTCCTTAGGAGGCTACACCTTC. Its protein is CASSLGTSLGGYTF.

The table lists this clonotype with a few counts. V and J are TRBV10-2 and TRBJ2-4, with 9 positions matching TRBD1. The length of the CDR3 is 15 residues. CDR1 and CDR2 (germline): WSHSY, SAAADI. V shed 3 bases and J 7 bases; nucleotides not matched to a gene: 7. The CDR3 spells CASSEGQGLGNIQYF. The CDR3 DNA reads as TGCGCCAGCAGTGAAGGACAGGGGTTGGGGAACATTCAGTACTTC.

This clonotype was detected only once. The chain couples TRBV7-2 to TRBJ1-1; D perhaps matches TRBD1 (5 bases). V lost 5 bases and J 7 bases, leaving 17 bases between the germline ends. Per the germline V gene, CDR1 is SGHTA and CDR2 is FQGNSA. The CDR3 runs 14 residues. CDR3 sequence: CASSPQGRGGEAFF. The CDR3 DNA reads as TGTGCCAGCAGCCCCCAAGGGAGGGGTGGTGAAGCTTTCTTT.

The chain combines TRBV7-2 with TRBJ2-1; either TRBD1 or TRBD2 may supply D (5 bases each). The CDR3 has 14 residues. Germline lookup yields CDR1 SGHTA and CDR2 FQGNSA. Trimming shortened V by 2 bases and J by 10 bases, and 15 bases separated the two germline ends. CDR3 nucleotides: TGTGCCAGCAGCTTACGAGGGGAGAAAGAGGAGCAGTTCTTC. Translation: CASSLRGEKEEQFF.

This clonotype was picked up a small number of times. This chain links TRBV28 with TRBJ1-5, with 9 bases lining up with TRBD1. The germline V gene has CDR1 MDHEN and CDR2 SYDVKM. CDR3 length: 16 residues. V lost 5 bases, J lost 7 bases, and 12 bases stayed unmatched. CDR3 nucleotide sequence: TGTGCCAGCAGTATCAATCGGGACAGGGTTTTCCAGCCCCAGCATTTT. Protein: CASSINRDRVFQPQHF.

This chain joins TRBV28 and TRBJ1-4; D unclear. The germline CDR1 and CDR2 sequences are MDHEN and SYDVKM. The length of the CDR3 is 12 residues. V gave up 6 bases and J gave up 8 bases, with 10 bases separating them. CDR3 DNA: TGTGCCAGCAGGGGCCTTGAAGAAAAACTGTTTTTT. Protein: CASRGLEEKLFF.

This clonotype has at least ten counts. The rearrangement joins TRBV10-3 to TRBJ2-5; 9 bases line up with TRBD2. CDR3 length: 13 amino acids. Germline CDR1 is ENHRY and CDR2 is SYGVKD. V was clipped by 9 bases and J by 3 bases; unmatched bases: 5. The CDR3: CAIGTSSEETQYF. The CDR3 DNA is TGTGCCATAGGGACTAGCTCAGAAGAGACCCAGTACTTC.

This clonotype came up many times. The chain combines TRBV5-1 with TRBJ2-7; unclear D gene. The germline V gene has CDR1 SGHRS and CDR2 YFSETQ. CDR3 length: 13 amino acids. V was pared by 2 bases and J by 1 base, with 7 bases between. CDR3 nucleotides: TGCGCCAGCAGCTTTACGGTATCCTACGAGCAGTACTTC. Translating it yields CASSFTVSYEQYF.

The chain employs TRBV20-1 and TRBJ2-5, with 12 positions matching TRBD2. V shed 8 bases, J shed 0 bases, and the junction held 10 bases outside the gene matches. The CDR3 runs to 16 residues. Germline V CDR1 and CDR2: DFQATT, SNEGSKA (reference sequence). This chain's CDR3 is CSLYALAGGYQETQYF. For the CDR3, the DNA is TGCAGTCTGTACGCACTAGCGGGAGGCTACCAAGAGACCCAGTACTTC.

This chain connects TRBV9 to TRBJ2-5, with D unclear. Trimming removed 1 base at V and 5 bases at J, with 12 bases between. Per the germline V gene, CDR1 is SGDLS and CDR2 is YYNGEE. CDR3 length: 14 residues. CDR3 DNA: TGTGCCAGCAGCGTAAGGGCAGGATGGGAGACCCAGTACTTC. Protein: CASSVRAGWETQYF.

About this clonotype itself: A much bigger clone sits one base away, suggesting this may be a read error. The chain carries TRBV3-1 and TRBJ1-2, with 7 bases that match TRBD1. Germline V gives CDR1 LGHDT, CDR2 YNNKEL (reference sequence). The CDR3 runs 12 residues. The CDR3 bases are TGTGCCGGCAGCCGGACAGGCTATGGCTACACCTTC. This codes for CAGSRTGYGYTF.

In this sample, this clonotype turned up a few times. V usage is TRBV10-3 and J usage is TRBJ2-7, with 8 positions matching TRBD1. Trimming cost V 11 bases and J 2 bases; bases outside gene matches: 14. Germline V CDR1 and CDR2: ENHRY, SYGVKD. The CDR3 spans 15 residues. The chain's CDR3 is CAVGRGDRTPYEQYF. CDR3 DNA: TGTGCCGTAGGGAGAGGGGACAGGACCCCCTACGAGCAGTACTTC.

The rearrangement uses TRBV7-2 and TRBJ2-1; 7 nucleotides align to TRBD2. In germline, CDR1 is SGHTA, CDR2 FQGNSA. The CDR3 loop spans 16 amino acids. V lost 1 base, J lost 5 bases, and 8 bases stayed unmatched. The DNA of the CDR3 is TGTGCCAGCAGCTTAGGAGTGTCGGGGGGTCACAATGAGCAGTTCTTC. Its translation: CASSLGVSGGHNEQFF.

This clonotype has only a few counts. CDR3 coding DNA: TGTGCCATCAGTCAGGGGGGGGCCAACTACAATGAGCAGTTCTTC. Residues: CAISQGGANYNEQFF. V and J are TRBV10-3 and TRBJ2-1; D may be TRBD1 or TRBD2 (7 bases each). This CDR3 is 15 amino acids long. From germline, CDR1 is ENHRY and CDR2 SYGVKD. Trimming took off 5 bases at V and 3 bases at J, with 14 bases between the two ends.

In its sample, this clonotype was seen a few times. The V call is TRBV5-6, the J call TRBJ2-3; no clear D gene. Germline CDR1 reads SGHDT; CDR2 reads YYEEEE. This CDR3 is 15 amino acids long. The ends were cut back, 1 base at V and 3 bases at J, with 12 bases in the middle. The CDR3 protein is CASSLSSSVTDTQYF. The CDR3 DNA is TGTGCCAGCAGCTTGTCTTCCAGCGTTACAGATACGCAGTATTTT.

The table lists this clonotype with many counts. This chain joins TRBV12-3 or TRBV12-4 and TRBJ1-6; 8 bases fit TRBD1. Trimming removed 10 bases from V and 0 bases from J; junction bases left unmatched: 8. The CDR3 covers 16 residues. The CDR3, as DNA: TGTGCCACTACCTATACAGGGGGCTCCTATAATTCACCCCTCCACTTT. Amino acid sequence: CATTYTGGSYNSPLHF.